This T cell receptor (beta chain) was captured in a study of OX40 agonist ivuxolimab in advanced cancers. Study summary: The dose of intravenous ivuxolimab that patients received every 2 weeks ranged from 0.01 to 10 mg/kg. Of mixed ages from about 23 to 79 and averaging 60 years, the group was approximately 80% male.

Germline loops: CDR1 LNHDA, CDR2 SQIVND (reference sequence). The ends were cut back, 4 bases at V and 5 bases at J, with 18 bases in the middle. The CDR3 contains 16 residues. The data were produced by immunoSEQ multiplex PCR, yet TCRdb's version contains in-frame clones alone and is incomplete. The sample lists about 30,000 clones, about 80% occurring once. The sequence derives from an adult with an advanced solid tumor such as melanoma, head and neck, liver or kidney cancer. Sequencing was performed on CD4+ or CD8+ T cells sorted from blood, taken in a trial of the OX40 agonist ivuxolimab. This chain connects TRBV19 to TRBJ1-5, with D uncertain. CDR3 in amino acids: CASSTLLPPGYQPQHF. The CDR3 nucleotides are TGTGCCAGTAGTACGCTGCTGCCCCCTGGGTATCAGCCCCAGCATTTT.